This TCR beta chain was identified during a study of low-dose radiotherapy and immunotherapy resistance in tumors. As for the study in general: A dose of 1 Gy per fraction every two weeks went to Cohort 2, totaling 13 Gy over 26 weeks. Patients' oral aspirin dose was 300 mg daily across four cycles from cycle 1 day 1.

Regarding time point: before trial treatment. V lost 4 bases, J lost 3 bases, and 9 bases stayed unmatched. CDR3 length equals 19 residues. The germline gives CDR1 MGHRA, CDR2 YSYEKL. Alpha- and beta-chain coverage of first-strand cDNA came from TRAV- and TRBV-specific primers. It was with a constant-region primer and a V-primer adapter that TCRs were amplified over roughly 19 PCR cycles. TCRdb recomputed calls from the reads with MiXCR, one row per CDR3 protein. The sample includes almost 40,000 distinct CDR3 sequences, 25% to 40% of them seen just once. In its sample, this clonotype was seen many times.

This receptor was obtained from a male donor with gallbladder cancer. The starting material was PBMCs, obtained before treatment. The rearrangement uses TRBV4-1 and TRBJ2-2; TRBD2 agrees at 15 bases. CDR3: CASSPPRTSGGAYTGELFF. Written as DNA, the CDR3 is TGCGCCAGCAGCCCCCCAAGGACTAGCGGGGGGGCCTACACCGGGGAGCTGTTTTTT.